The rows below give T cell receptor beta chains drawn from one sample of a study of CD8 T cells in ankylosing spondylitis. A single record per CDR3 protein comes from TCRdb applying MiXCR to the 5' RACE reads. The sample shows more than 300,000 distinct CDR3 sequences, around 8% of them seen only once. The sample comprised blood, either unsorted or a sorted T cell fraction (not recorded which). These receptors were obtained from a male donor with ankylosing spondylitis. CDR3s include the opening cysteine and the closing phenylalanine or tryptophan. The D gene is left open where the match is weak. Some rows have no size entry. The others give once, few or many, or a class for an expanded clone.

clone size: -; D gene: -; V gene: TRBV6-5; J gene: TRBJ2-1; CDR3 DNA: TGTGCCAGCAGTTACTCGAAGGAGGAGCAGTTCTTC; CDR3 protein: CASSYSKEEQFF
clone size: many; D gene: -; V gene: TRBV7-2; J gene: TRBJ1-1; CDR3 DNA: TGTGCCAGCAGCTTAGAGGTGGGGGCTGGGGCTTTCTTT; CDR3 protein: CASSLEVGAGAFF
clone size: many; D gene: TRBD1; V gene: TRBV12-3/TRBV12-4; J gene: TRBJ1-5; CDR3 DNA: TGTGCCAGCAGCCCTGGGACAGCGAATCAGCCCCAGCATTTT; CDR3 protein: CASSPGTANQPQHF
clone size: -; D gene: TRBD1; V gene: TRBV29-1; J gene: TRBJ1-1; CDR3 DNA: TGCAGCGTCCTTGGACAGGGGGAAACTGAAGCTTTCTTT; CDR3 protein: CSVLGQGETEAFF
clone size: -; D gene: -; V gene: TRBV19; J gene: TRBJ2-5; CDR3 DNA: TGTGCCAGTAGCTTCCTGGTCGGGCAAGAGACCCAGTACTTC; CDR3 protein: CASSFLVGQETQYF
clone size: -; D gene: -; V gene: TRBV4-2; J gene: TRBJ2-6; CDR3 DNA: TGTGCCAGCAGCCACCTTAAGGAAGGTGGGGCCAACGTCCTGACTTTC; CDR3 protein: CASSHLKEGGANVLTF
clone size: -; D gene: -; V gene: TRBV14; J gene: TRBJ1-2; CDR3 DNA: TGTGCCAGCAGCCAAGCAGGGTTCTACTATGGCTACACCTTC; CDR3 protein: CASSQAGFYYGYTF
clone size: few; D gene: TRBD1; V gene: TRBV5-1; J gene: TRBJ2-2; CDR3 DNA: TGCGCCAGCAGCTCCGGGACAGGGGGCGGGCCGAACACCGGGGAGCTGTTTTTT; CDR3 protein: CASSSGTGGGPNTGELFF
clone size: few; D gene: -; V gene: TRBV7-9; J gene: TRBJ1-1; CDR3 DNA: TGTGCCAGCAGGCCTATCTCAGGGGCTTGGACTGAAGCTTTCTTT; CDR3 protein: CASRPISGAWTEAFF
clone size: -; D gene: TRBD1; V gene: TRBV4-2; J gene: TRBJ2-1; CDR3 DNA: TGTGCCAGCAGCCCCGGGGGGACAGGGTGGAATGAGCAGTTCTTC; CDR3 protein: CASSPGGTGWNEQFF
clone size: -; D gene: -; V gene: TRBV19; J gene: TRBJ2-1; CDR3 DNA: TGTGCCAGTAGTTTACACGGTCCCTACAATGAGCAGTTCTTC; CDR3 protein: CASSLHGPYNEQFF
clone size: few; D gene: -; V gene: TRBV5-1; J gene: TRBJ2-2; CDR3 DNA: TGCGCCAGCAGCTTGGTAGTTGCGAACACCGGGGAGCTGTTTTTT; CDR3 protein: CASSLVVANTGELFF
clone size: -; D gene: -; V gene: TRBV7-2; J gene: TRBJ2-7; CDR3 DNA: TGTGCCAGCAGCCCCGAGGACATTTACTACGAGCAGTACTTC; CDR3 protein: CASSPEDIYYEQYF
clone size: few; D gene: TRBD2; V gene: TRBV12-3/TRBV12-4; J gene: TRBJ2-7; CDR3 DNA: TGTGCCAGCAGCGCCTGGGTGGCTAGCGGGTCGTACGAGCAGTACTTC; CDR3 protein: CASSAWVASGSYEQYF
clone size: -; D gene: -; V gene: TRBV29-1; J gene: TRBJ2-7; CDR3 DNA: TGCAGCGCCGGAACGAGGAGCTACGAGCAGTACTTC; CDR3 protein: CSAGTRSYEQYF
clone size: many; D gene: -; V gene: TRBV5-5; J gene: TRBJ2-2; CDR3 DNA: TGTGCCAGCAGCTTGGCCTTCGGCGGGAACACCGGGGAGCTGTTTTTT; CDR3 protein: CASSLAFGGNTGELFF
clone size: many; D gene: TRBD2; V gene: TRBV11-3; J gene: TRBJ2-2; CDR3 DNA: TGTGCCAGCAGCCCAACCGGGGGGGTGAAGGTTTTCCCCGGGGAGCTGTTTTTT; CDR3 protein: CASSPTGGVKVFPGELFF
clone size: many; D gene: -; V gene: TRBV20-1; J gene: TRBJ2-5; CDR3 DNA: TGCAGTGCTAGGGACGTTTGGCCGCAAGAGACCCAGTACTTC; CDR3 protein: CSARDVWPQETQYF
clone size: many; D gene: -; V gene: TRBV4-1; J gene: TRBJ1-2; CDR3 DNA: TGCGCCAGCAGCCAAGAAGGAGGGGTCAGCTATGGCTACACCTTC; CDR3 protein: CASSQEGGVSYGYTF
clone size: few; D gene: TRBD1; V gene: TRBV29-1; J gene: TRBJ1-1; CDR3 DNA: TGCAGCGCTGAGACAGGGATAAACACTGAAGCTTTCTTT; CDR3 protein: CSAETGINTEAFF